The clone carrying this T cell receptor (beta chain) was detected many times. Its antigen is as yet unknown. The sorted libraries involved the use of about 1 million CD4+ or CD8+ T cells. As for the cDNA, it was generated by 5'RACE with 10-nucleotide random UMIs. MiXCR was run by TCRdb on the 5' RACE reads, yielding one entry per CDR3 protein. The data hold approximately 19,000 distinct CDR3 sequences, with approximately 7.3% observed a single time. The data stem from a study of neurological immune-mediated disorders. Study-wide results and caveats: None of the CDR3 amino acid sequences of expanded clones recurred across subjects, suggesting private repertoires in all groups. Falling below healthy controls, multiple sclerosis showed the least TCR clonal expansion, while HTLV-1-associated myelopathy showed the most.

Material: CD8+ T cells from blood. The receptor was derived from a woman younger than 45 with HTLV-1-associated myelopathy (HAM/TSP).

CDR3 nucleotide sequence: TGTGCCAGCATTTCGGGGTCAAATCAGCCCCAGCATTTT. Amino acids: CASISGSNQPQHF. The gene calls are TRBV2 and TRBJ1-5; no reliable D call. This CDR3 spans 13 amino acids. The germline gives CDR1 SNHLY, CDR2 FYNNEI. The V end lost 7 bases, the J end lost 4 bases, and 11 bases lay between the germline ends.